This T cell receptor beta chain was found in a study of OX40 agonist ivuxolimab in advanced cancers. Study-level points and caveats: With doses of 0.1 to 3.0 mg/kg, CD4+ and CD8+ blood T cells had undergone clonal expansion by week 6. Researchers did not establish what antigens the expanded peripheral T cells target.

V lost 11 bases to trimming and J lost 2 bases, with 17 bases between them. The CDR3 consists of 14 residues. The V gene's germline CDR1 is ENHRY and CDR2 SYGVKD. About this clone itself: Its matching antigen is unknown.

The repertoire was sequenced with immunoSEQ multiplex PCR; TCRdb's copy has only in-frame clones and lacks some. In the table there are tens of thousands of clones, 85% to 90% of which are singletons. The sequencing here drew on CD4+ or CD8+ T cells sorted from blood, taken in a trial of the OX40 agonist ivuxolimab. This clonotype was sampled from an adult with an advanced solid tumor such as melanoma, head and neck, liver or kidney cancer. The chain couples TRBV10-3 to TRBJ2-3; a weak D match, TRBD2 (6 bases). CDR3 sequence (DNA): TGTGCCGCCAAGGCGGACTACTACACAGATACGCAGTATTTT. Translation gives CAAKADYYTDTQYF.